The rows below give T cell receptor beta chains drawn from one sample of a study of cytomegalovirus exposure and HLA in healthy donors. Clones were read by immunoSEQ multiplex PCR, and TCRdb kept only the in-frame ones, dropping some. Recorded for this sample: 200,000 or so clones. The sequenced material came from PBMCs. The receptors were sampled from a boy aged 10-17 years in good health and CMV-seronegative. The CDR3 runs from the conserved cysteine through the conserved F or W. A D gene is named only where the DNA matches it firmly.

j_call v_call d_call cdr3_nt cdr3_aa
TRBJ2-2 TRBV18 . TGTGCCAGCTCACTTGAACACGCCGGGGAGCTGTTTTTT CASSLEHAGELFF
TRBJ1-1 TRBV18 . TGTGCCAACTCACCCCGGGACCGCGGGGACACTGAAGCTTTCTTT CANSPRDRGDTEAFF
TRBJ2-7 TRBV18 . TGTGCCAGCTCACCACCCCCGGGTCACGAGCAGTACTTC CASSPPPGHEQYF
TRBJ2-2 TRBV7-3 . TGTGCCAGCAGCCCCCTAGGCGGGGTCGCCGGGGAGCTGTTTTTT CASSPLGGVAGELFF
TRBJ1-5 TRBV27 TRBD1 TGTGCCAGCGCCCGACAGGGGAGGGATCAGCCCCAGCATTTT CASARQGRDQPQHF
TRBJ1-4 TRBV7-2 . TGTGCCAGCAGCTTAGGTGGCGGAGAAAAACTGTTTTTT CASSLGGGEKLFF
TRBJ2-7 TRBV18 TRBD2 TGTGCCAGCTCAGAGCGGGCTAGCGGGGGAAGTTACGAGCAGTACTTC CASSERASGGSYEQYF
TRBJ1-5 TRBV7-6 . TGTGCCAGCAGCCTATGGAGGGCGGGGAATCAGCCCCAGCATTTT CASSLWRAGNQPQHF
TRBJ2-4 TRBV6-1 . TGTGCCAGCAGTGAAGTGGCGGTTTCGACCAAAAACATTCAGTACTTC CASSEVAVSTKNIQYF
TRBJ1-1 TRBV29-1 TRBD1 TGCAGCGTTGGGACAGGAATTAATGGGGACACTGAAGCTTTCTTT CSVGTGINGDTEAFF
TRBJ1-4 TRBV21-1 . TGTGCCAGCAGCCCGATACATGGGGGGGAAAAACTGTTTTTT CASSPIHGGEKLFF
TRBJ2-7 TRBV10-2 TRBD1 TGCGCCAGCAGAGAACCCAGGACAGGGAAAGCCTACGAGCAGTACTTC CASREPRTGKAYEQYF
TRBJ1-1 TRBV5-5 . TGTGCCAGCAGCTTTAGCAGGAACACTGAAGCTTTCTTT CASSFSRNTEAFF
TRBJ2-1 TRBV19 TRBD2 TGTGCCAGTAGTATATATCTGCTAGCGGGGCACAATGAGCAGTTCTTC CASSIYLLAGHNEQFF